This T cell receptor beta chain was obtained from a study of PD-1 blockade in classical Hodgkin lymphoma. Measured with immunoSEQ multiplex PCR; TCRdb has only the in-frame clones, and not every one. The sample shows fewer than 100,000 clones, around 86% of them seen only once. The sample holds one count of this clone. This CDR3 spans 14 amino acids. CDR1 SGHDT and CDR2 YYEEEE come from the germline V gene. V shed 4 bases, J shed 1 base, and the junction held 2 bases outside the gene matches. Relapse was seen in all patients after autologous stem cell transplantation, and brentuximab vedotin exposure was variable. Best overall response was complete response, partial response or progressive disease in these relapsed/refractory classical Hodgkin lymphoma patients.

Source: peripheral blood mononuclear cells (PBMCs), taken at baseline. V usage is TRBV5-6 and J usage is TRBJ1-1; 9 bases agree with TRBD1. The TCR comes from a human donor with classical Hodgkin lymphoma. The CDR3 reads CASSQDRGNTEAFF. The CDR3 DNA is TGTGCCAGCAGCCAGGACAGGGGGAACACTGAAGCTTTCTTT.